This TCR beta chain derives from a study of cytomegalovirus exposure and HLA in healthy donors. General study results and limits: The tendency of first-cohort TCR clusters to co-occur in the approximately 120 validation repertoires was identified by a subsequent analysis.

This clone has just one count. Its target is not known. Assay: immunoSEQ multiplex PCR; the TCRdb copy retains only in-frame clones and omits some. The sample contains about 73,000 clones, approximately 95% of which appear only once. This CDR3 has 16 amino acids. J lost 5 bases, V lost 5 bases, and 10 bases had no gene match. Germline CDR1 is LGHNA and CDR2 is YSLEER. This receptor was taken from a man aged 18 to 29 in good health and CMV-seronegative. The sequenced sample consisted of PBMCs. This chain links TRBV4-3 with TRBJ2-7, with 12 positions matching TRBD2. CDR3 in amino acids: CASSDDPGLAGNEQYF. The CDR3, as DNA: TGCGCCAGCAGCGACGATCCCGGACTAGCGGGGAACGAGCAGTACTTC.